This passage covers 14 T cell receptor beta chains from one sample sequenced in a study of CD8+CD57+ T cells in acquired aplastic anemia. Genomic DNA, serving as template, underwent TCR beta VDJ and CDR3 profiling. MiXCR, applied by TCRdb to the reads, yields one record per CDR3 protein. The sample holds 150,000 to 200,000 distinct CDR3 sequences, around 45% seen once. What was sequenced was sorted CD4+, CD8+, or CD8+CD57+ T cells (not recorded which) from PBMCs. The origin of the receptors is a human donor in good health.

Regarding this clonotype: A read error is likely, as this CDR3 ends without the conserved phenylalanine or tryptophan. Here the CDR3 DNA reads TGTGCCAGCAGCTTAACGGGGGAGACAGATACGCAGTATTAT. Translation gives CASSLTGETDTQYY. The gene calls are TRBV7-8 and TRBJ2-3; D is perhaps TRBD2 (6 bases). Germline V gives CDR1 SGHVS, CDR2 FQNEAQ. Trimming stripped 2 bases from V and 3 bases from J, with 9 bases between. There are 14 residues in the CDR3.

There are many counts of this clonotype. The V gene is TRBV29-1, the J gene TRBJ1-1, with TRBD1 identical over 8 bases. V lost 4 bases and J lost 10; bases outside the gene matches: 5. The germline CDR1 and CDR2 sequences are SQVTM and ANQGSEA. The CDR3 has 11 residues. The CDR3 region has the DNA TGCAGCGTTGTTCACAGGGGGGCAGCTTTCTTT. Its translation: CSVVHRGAAFF.

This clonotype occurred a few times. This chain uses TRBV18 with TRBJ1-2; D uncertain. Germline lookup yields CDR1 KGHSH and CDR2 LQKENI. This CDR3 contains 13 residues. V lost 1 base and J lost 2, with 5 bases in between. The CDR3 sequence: CASSPLGNYGYTF. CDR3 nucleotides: TGTGCCAGCTCACCACTGGGAAACTATGGCTACACCTTC.

This CDR3 reads CASGGDRHGLGYTF. The DNA of the CDR3 is TGTGCCAGCGGGGGCGATCGGCATGGTCTCGGCTACACCTTC. This chain links TRBV28 with TRBJ1-2, with D possibly matching TRBD1 (6 bases). Per the germline V gene, CDR1 is MDHEN and CDR2 is SYDVKM. The CDR3 extends over 14 amino acids. V lost 8 bases and J lost 8, with 21 bases in between.

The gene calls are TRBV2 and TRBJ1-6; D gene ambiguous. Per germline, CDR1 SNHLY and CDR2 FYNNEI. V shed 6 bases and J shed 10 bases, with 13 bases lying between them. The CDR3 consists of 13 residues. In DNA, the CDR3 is TGTGCCAGCAGCGTGCAAAAAGGGTCACCCCTCCACTTT. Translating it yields CASSVQKGSPLHF.

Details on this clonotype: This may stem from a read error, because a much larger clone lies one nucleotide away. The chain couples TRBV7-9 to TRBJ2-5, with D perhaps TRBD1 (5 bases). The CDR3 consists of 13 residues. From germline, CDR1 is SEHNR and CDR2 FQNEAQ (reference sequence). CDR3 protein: CASSFEEGVTRYF. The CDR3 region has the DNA TGTGCCAGCAGCTTCGAAGAAGGGGTGACCCGGTACTTC.

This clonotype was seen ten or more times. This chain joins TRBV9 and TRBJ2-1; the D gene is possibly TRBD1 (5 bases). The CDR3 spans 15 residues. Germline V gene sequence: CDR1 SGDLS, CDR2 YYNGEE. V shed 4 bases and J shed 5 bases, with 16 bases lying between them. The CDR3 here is CASSYLGLGDNEQFF. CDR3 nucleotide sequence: TGTGCCAGCAGCTACCTAGGTTTAGGGGACAATGAGCAGTTCTTC.

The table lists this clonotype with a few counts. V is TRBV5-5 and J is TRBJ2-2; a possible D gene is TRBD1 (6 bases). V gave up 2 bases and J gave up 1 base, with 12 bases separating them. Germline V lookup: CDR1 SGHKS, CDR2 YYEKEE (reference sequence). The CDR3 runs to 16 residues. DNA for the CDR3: TGTGCCAGCAGCTTACAGGGAATTGGGAACACCGGGGAGCTGTTTTTT. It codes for CASSLQGIGNTGELFF.

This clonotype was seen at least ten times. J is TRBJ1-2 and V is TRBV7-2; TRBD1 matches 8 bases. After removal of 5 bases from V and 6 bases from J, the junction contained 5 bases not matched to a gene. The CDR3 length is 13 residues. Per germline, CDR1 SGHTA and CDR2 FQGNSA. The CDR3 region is CASSPRTGNGYTF. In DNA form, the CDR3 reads TGTGCCAGCAGCCCGCGGACAGGGAATGGCTACACCTTC.

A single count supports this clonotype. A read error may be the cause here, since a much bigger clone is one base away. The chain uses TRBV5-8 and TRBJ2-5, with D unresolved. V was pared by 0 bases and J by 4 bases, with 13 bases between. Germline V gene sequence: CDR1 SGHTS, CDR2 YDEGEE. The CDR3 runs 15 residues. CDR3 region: CASSLGRTDAETQYF. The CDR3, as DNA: TGTGCCAGCAGCTTGGGGCGCACGGACGCAGAGACCCAGTACTTC.

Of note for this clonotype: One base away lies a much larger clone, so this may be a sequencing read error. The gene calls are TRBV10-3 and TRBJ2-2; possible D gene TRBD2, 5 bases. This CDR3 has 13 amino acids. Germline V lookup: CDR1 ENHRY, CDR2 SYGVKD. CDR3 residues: CASSVRAPGKLFF. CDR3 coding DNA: TGTGCCAGCAGTGTACGGGCTCCCGGGAAGCTGTTTTTT.

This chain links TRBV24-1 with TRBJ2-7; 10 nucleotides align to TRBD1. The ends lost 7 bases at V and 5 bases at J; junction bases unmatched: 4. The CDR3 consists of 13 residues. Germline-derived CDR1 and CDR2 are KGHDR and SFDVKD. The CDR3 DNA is TGTGCCACCAGCGGGGACAGGGGCCACGAGCAGTACTTC. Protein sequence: CATSGDRGHEQYF.

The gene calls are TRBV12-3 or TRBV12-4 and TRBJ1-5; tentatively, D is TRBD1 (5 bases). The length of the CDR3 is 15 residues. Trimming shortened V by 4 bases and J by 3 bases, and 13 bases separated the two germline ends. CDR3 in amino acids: CASSWSSGNNQPQHF. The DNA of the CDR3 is TGTGCCAGCAGTTGGTCCTCAGGGAACAATCAGCCCCAGCATTTT.

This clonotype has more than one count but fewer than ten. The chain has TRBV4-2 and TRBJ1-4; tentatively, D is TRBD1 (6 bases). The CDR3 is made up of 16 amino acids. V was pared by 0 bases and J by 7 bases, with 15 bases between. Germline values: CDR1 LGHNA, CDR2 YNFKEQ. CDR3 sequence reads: CASSQDSGGAGEKLFF. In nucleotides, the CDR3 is TGTGCCAGCAGCCAAGATTCGGGGGGCGCGGGTGAAAAACTGTTTTTT.